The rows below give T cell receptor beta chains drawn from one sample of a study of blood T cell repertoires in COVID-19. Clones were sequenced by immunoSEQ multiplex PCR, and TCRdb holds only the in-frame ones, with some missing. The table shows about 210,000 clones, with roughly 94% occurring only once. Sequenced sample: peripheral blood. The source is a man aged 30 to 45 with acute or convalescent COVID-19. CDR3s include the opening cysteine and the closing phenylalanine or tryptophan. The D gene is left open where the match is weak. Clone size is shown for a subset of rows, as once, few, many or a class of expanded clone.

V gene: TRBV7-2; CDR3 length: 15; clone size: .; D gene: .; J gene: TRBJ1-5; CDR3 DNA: TGTGCCAGCAGCTCAAACGGCAGGGGAGTTGGACCCCAGCATTTT; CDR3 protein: CASSSNGRGVGPQHF
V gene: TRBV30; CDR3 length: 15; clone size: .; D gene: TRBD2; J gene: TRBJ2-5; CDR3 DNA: TGTGCCTGGGAACCGGGACTAGCGGGAGTGGAGACCCAGTACTTC; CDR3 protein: CAWEPGLAGVETQYF
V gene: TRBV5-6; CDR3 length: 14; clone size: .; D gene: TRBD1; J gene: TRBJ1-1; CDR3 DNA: TGTGCCAGCAGCATTGAACAGGGGAGAACTGAAGCTTTCTTT; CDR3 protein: CASSIEQGRTEAFF
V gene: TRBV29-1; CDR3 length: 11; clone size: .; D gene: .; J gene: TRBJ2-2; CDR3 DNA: TGCAGCGTTGCCCACGGCGGGGAGCTGTTTTTT; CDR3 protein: CSVAHGGELFF
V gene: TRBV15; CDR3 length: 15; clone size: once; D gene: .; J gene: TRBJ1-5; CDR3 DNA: TGTGCCACCAGCAGAGGGGGAGCTAGCAATCAGCCCCAGCATTTT; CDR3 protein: CATSRGGASNQPQHF
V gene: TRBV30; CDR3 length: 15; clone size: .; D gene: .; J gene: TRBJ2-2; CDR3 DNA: TGTGCCTGGAGTACCCCCACAGGGACCACCGGGGAGCTGTTTTTT; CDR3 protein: CAWSTPTGTTGELFF
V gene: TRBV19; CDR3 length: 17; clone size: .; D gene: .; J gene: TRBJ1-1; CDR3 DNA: TGTGCCAGTAGCATACGTCCAGGGAGGGCAATGAACACTGAAGCTTTCTTT; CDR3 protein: CASSIRPGRAMNTEAFF
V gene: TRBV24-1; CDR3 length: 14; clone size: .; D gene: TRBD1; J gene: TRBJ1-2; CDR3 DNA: TGTGCCACCAGTGACACCGTGCAGGGGGGTGGCTACACCTTC; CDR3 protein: CATSDTVQGGGYTF
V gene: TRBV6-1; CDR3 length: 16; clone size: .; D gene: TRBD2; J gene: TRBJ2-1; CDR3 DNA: TGTGCCAGCAGTGAAGCAAGTCTAGCGGGAGTGGATGAGCAGTTCTTC; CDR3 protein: CASSEASLAGVDEQFF
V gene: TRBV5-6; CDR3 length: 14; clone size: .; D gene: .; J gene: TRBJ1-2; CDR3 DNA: TGTGCCAGCAGCCTTCGACAGCTGATCTATGGCTACACCTTC; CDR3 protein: CASSLRQLIYGYTF
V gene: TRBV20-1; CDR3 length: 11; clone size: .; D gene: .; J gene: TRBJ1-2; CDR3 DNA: TGCAGTGCTATCCTGACTGATGGCTACACCTTC; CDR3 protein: CSAILTDGYTF
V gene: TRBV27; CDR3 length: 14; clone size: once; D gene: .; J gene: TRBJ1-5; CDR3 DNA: TGTGCCAGCACCCCTGTAAGGGGGAAACAGCCCCAGCATTTT; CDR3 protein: CASTPVRGKQPQHF
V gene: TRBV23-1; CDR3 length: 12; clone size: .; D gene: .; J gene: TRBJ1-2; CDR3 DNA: TGCGCCAGCATCCTGGCCAGCTATGGCTACACCTTC; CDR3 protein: CASILASYGYTF
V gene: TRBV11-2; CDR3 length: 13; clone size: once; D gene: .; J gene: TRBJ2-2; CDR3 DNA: TGTGCCAGCAGTCCAATTCGGGACGGGGAGCTGTTTTTT; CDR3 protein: CASSPIRDGELFF
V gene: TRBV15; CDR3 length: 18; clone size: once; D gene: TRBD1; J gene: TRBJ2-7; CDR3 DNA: TGTGCCACCAGCAGAGAATCCACTTTGACAGGGGGCGAGTACGAGCAGTACTTC; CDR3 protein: CATSRESTLTGGEYEQYF
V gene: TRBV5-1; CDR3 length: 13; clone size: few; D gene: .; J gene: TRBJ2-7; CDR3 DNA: TGCGCCAGCAGTGGCGCGGCTGGTTCGGAGCAGTACTTC; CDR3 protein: CASSGAAGSEQYF
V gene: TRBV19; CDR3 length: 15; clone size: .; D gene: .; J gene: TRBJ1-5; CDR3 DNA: TGTGCCAGTAGTCCAGGTACCTATAGCAATCAGCCCCAGCATTTT; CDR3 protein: CASSPGTYSNQPQHF
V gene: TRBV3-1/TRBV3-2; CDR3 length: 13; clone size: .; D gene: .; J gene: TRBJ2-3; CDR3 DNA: TGTGCCAGCAGGGTCAGGGGTTCAGATACGCAGTATTTT; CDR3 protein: CASRVRGSDTQYF
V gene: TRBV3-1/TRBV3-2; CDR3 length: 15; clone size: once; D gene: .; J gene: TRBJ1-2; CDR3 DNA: TGTGCCAGCAGCCAAGCAGGGGAGGGTAACTATGGCTACACCTTC; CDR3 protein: CASSQAGEGNYGYTF
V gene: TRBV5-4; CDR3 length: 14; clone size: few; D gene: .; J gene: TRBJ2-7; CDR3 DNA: TGTGCCAGCAGCTTGTTAGGGAGGGACAACGAGCAGTACTTC; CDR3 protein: CASSLLGRDNEQYF
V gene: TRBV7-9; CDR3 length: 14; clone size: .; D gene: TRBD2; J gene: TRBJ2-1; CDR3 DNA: TGTGCCAGCAGCTGGGCTAGCGGGGTCAATGAGCAGTTCTTC; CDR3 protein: CASSWASGVNEQFF
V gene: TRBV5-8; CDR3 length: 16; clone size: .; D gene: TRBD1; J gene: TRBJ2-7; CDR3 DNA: TGTGCCAGCAGCTTTGGGGGGGGACAGGGGTCCTACGAGCAGTACTTC; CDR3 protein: CASSFGGGQGSYEQYF
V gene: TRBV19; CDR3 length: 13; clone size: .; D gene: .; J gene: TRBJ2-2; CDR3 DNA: TGTGCCAGTACCCCCTGGCATACCGGGGAGCTGTTTTTT; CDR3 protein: CASTPWHTGELFF
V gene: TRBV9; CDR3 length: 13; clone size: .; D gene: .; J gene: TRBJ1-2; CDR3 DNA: TGTGCCAGCAGCCTCCAGCGGGGCTATGGCTACACCTTC; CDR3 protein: CASSLQRGYGYTF
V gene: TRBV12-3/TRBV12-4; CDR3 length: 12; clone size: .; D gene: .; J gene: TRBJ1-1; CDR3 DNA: TGTGCCAGCAGCGGGTCTTCGCGGAAAGCTTTCTTT; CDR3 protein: CASSGSSRKAFF
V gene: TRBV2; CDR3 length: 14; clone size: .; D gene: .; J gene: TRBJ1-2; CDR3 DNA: TGTGCCAGCGACGGCCCGGGGGGTAGGTATGGCTACACCTTC; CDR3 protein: CASDGPGGRYGYTF
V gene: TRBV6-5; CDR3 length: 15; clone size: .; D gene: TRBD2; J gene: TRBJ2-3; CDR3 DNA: TGTGCCAGCAGCAGCTGGGGCGGGGGGGCGAATACGCAGTATTTT; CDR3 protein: CASSSWGGGANTQYF
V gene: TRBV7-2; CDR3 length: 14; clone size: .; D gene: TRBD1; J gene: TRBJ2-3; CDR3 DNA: TGTGCCAGCAGAAACAGGGGGCGGACAGATACGCAGTATTTT; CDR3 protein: CASRNRGRTDTQYF
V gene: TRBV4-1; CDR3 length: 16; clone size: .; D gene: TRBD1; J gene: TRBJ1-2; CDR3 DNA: TGCGCCAGCAGCCACCAGGGACAGGGGGCGAACTATGGCTACACCTTC; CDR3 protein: CASSHQGQGANYGYTF
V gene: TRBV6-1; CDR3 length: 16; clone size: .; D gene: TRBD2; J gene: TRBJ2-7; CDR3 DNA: TGTGCCAGCAGTGAGAGGACTAGCGGGAAGTTATACGAGCAGTACTTC; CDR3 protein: CASSERTSGKLYEQYF
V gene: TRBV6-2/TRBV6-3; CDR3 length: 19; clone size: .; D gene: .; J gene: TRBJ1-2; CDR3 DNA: TGTGCCAGCAGTTTCCACTCACGGGGGAGTGGTTCGGACAACTATGGCTACACCTTC; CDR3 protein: CASSFHSRGSGSDNYGYTF
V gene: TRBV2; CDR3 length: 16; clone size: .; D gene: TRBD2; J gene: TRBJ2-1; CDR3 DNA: TGTGCCAGCAGGGCCTTGAGCGGGGGGGGAAACAATGAGCAGTTCTTC; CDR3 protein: CASRALSGGGNNEQFF
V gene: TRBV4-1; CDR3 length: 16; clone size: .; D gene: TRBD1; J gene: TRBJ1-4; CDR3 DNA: TGCGCCAGCAGCCAGAGGCAAGGGTCCAGGGGGTGGGAACTGTTTTTT; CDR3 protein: CASSQRQGSRGWELFF
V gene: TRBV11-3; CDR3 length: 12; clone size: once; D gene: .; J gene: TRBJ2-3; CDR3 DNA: TGTGCCAGCAGCTTTTCCGGAGATACGCAGTATTTT; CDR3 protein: CASSFSGDTQYF
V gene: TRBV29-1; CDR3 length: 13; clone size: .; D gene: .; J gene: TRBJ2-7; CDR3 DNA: TGCAGCGTTGGGAGGGGGCGCGGGTACGAGCAGTACTTC; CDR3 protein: CSVGRGRGYEQYF
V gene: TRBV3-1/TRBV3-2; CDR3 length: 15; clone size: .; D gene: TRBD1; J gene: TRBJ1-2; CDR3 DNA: TGTGCCAGCAGCCAAAGGACAGGGGTGGTAAAGGGCTACACCTTC; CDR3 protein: CASSQRTGVVKGYTF
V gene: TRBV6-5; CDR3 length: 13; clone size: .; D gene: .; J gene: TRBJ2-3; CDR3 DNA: TGTGCCAGCACACAGGGATTAACAGATACGCAGTATTTT; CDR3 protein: CASTQGLTDTQYF
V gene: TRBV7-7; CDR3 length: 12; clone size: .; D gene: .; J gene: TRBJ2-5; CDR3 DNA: TGTGCTAGCGCTAGGAACAAAGAGACCCAGTACTTC; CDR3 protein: CASARNKETQYF
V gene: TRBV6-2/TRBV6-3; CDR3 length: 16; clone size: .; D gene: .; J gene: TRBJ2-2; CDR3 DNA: TGTGCCAGCAGTTACCAGGGCGGGGTGAACACCGGGGAGCTGTTTTTT; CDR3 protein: CASSYQGGVNTGELFF
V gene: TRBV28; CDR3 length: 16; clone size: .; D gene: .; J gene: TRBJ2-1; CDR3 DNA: TGTGCCAGCAGTTTATTTGGATTCGAGGAGTACAATGAGCAGTTCTTC; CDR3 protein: CASSLFGFEEYNEQFF
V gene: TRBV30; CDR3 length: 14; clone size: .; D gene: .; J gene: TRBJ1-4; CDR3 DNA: TGTGCCTGGATGCAACCCGGGGCGGGGGAAAAACTGTTTTTT; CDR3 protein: CAWMQPGAGEKLFF
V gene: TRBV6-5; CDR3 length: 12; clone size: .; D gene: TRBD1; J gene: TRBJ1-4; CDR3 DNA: TGTGCCAGCAGTCACAGGGGTGAAAAACTGTTTTTT; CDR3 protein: CASSHRGEKLFF
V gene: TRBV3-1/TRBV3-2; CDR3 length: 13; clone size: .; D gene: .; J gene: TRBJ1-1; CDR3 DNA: TGTGCCAGCAGCCAAGTGGGGGGCACTGAAGCTTTCTTT; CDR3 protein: CASSQVGGTEAFF
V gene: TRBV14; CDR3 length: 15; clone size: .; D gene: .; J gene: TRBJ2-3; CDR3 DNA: TGTGCCAGCAGCCAGGGAGCGGCTAGCACAGATACGCAGTATTTT; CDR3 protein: CASSQGAASTDTQYF
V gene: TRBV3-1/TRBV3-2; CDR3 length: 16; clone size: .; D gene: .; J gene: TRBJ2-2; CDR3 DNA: TGTGCCAGCAGCCAAGGGTTCAGGGGACCCCCCGGGGAGCTGTTTTTT; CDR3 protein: CASSQGFRGPPGELFF
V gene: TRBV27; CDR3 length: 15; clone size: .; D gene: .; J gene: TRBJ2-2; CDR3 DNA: TGTGCCAGCAGTTTTAGGGGTGGATTCACCGGGGAGCTGTTTTTT; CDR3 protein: CASSFRGGFTGELFF
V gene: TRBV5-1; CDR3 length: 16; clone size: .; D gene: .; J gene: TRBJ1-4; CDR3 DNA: TGCGCCAGCAGCGTAGGAACAGGGAGAACTAATGAAAAACTGTTTTTT; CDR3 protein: CASSVGTGRTNEKLFF
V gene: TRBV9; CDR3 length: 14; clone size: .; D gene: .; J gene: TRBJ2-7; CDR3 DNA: TGTGCCAGCAGCCCCTGGGCAGCCCCCTACGAGCAGTACTTC; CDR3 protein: CASSPWAAPYEQYF
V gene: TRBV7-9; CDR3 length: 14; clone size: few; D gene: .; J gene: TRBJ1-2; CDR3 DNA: TGTGCCAGCAGCGCCCTCGGAGGAGTCTATGGCTACACCTTC; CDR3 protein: CASSALGGVYGYTF
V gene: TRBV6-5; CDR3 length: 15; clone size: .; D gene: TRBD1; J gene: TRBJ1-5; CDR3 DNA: TGTGCCAGCAGACCTGATGCAGGGGGATATCAGCCCCAGCATTTT; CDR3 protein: CASRPDAGGYQPQHF
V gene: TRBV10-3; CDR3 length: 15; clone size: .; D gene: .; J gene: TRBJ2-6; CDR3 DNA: TGTGCCATCAGTGCTACGCTGACTGGGGCCAACGTCCTGACTTTC; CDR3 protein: CAISATLTGANVLTF
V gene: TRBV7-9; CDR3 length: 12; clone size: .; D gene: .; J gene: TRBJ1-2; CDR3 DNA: TGTGCCAGCAGCCAAGACAGTGGTGGCTACACCTTC; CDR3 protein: CASSQDSGGYTF
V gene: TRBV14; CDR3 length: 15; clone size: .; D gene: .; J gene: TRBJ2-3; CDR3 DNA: TGTGCCAGCAGCCCGAAGGGGTTCTCAACAGATACGCAGTATTTT; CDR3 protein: CASSPKGFSTDTQYF